The T cell receptor (beta chain) described here comes from a study of T cell changes during pregnancy in multiple sclerosis. Here immunoSEQ multiplex PCR was the method, and the copy in TCRdb shows in-frame clones only, minus some. The repertoire holds about 41,000 clones, with 80% to 90% as singletons. This specimen was CD4+ T cells from peripheral blood mononuclear cells, taken in the first trimester of pregnancy. This TCR was recovered from a female donor with multiple sclerosis, enrolled in a pregnancy study.

CDR3 loop: CASRQSTSSTDTQYF. Written as DNA, the CDR3 is TGTGCCAGCAGGCAATCAACATCTAGCACAGATACGCAGTATTTT. This sequence joins TRBV6-1 and TRBJ2-3; D unresolved. CDR1 is MNHNS and CDR2 is SASEGT in the germline V gene. The CDR3 contains 15 residues. Trimming took 6 bases from V and 0 from J, leaving 13 bases between them.